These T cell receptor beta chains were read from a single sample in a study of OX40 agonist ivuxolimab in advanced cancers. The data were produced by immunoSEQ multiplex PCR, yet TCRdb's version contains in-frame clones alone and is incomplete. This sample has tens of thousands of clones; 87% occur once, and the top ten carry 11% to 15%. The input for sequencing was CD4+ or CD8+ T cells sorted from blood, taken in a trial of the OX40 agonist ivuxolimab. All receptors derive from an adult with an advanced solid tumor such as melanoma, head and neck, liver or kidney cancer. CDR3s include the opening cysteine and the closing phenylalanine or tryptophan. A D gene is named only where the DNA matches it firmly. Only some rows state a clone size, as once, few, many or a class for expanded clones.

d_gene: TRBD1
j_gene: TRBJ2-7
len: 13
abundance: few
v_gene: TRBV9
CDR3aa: CASRGQGSYEQYF
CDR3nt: TGTGCCAGCAGGGGACAGGGCTCCTACGAGCAGTACTTC

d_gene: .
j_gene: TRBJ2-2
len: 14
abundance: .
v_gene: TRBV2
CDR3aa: CASSFLTGAGELFF
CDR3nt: TGTGCCAGCAGCTTTCTGACGGGAGCCGGGGAGCTGTTTTTT

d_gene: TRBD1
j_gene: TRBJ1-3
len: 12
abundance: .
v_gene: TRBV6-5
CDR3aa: CASRDRGDTIYF
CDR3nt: TGTGCCAGCAGGGACAGGGGAGACACCATATATTTT

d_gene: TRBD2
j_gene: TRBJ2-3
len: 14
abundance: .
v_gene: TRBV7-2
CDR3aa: CASRGGVITDTQYF
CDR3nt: TGTGCCAGCAGGGGAGGGGTGATCACAGATACGCAGTATTTT

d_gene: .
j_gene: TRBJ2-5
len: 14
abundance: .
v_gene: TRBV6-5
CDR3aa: CASRPTGTGETQYF
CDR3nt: TGTGCCAGCCGCCCGACTGGGACTGGCGAGACCCAGTACTTC

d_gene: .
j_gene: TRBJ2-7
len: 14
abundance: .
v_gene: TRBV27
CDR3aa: CASSFIGSSYEQYF
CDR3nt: TGTGCCAGCAGTTTCATCGGGAGCTCCTACGAGCAGTACTTC

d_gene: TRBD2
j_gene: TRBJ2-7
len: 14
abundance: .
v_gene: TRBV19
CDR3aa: CATKTSVNSYEQYF
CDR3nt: TGTGCCACGAAGACTAGCGTGAACTCCTACGAGCAGTACTTC

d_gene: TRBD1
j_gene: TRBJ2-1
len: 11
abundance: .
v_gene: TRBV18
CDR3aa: CASSPGQGQFF
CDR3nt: TGTGCCAGCTCACCGGGACAGGGGCAGTTCTTC

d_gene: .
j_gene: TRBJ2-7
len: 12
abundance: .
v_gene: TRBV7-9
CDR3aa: CASSVQDYEQYF
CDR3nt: TGTGCCAGCAGCGTACAGGATTACGAGCAGTACTTC

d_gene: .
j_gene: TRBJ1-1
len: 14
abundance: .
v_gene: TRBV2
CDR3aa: CASSRTGMGTEAFF
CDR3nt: TGTGCCAGCAGCCGAACAGGGATGGGAACTGAAGCTTTCTTT

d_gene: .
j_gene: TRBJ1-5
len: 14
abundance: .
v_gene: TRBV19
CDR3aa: CASKWRENNQPQHF
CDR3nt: TGTGCCAGTAAGTGGCGGGAGAACAATCAGCCCCAGCATTTT

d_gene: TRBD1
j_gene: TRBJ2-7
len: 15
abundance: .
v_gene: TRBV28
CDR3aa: CASSAYLTGGDEQYF
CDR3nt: TGTGCCAGCAGTGCCTACCTAACAGGGGGCGACGAGCAGTACTTC

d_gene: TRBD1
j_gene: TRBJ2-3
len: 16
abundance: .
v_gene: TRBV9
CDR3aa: CASSIRDSSSTDTQYF
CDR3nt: TGTGCCAGCAGCATTCGGGACAGCTCTAGCACAGATACGCAGTATTTT

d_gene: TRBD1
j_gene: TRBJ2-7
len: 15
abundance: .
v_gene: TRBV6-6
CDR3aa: CASSPGRLTGYEQYF
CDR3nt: TGTGCCAGCAGCCCGGGACGACTGACAGGGTACGAGCAGTACTTC

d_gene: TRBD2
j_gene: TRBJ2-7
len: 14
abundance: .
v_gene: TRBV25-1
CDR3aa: CASRGTSGSYEQYF
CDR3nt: TGTGCCAGCAGGGGGACTAGCGGGAGTTACGAGCAGTACTTC

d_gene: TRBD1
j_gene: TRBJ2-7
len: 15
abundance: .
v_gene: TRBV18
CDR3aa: CASSRTTGGRYEQYF
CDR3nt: TGTGCCAGCTCACGAACGACAGGGGGCCGGTACGAGCAGTACTTC

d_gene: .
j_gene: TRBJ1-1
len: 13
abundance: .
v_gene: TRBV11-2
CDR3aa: CASSLVLGTEAFF
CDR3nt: TGTGCCAGCAGCTTAGTATTGGGGACTGAAGCTTTCTTT

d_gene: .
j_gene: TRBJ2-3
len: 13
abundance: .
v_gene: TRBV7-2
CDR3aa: CASSEPSTDTQYF
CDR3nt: TGTGCCAGCAGCGAACCGAGCACAGATACGCAGTATTTT

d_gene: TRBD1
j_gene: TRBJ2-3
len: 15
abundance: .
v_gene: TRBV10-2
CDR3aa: CASSDRTGGTDTQYF
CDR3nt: TGCGCCAGCAGTGACCGGACAGGCGGCACAGATACGCAGTATTTT

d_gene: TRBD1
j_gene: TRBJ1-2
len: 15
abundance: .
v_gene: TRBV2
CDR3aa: CASRLPGQRQYGYTF
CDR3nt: TGTGCCAGCAGACTCCCGGGACAGAGACAGTATGGCTACACCTTC

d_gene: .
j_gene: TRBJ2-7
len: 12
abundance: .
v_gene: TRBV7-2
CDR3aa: CASNFRGYEQYF
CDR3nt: TGTGCCAGCAACTTCCGAGGATACGAGCAGTACTTC

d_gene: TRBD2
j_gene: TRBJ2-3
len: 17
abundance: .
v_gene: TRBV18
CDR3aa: CASSPSASGRGPDTQYF
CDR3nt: TGTGCCAGCTCACCATCGGCTAGCGGGAGGGGGCCAGATACGCAGTATTTT

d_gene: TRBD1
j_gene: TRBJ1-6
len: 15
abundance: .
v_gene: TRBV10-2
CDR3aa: CASRARDSRNSPLHF
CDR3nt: TGCGCCAGCAGAGCTAGGGACAGCCGGAATTCACCCCTCCACTTT

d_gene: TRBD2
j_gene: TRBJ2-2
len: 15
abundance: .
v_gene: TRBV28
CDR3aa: CASSLPGGATGELFF
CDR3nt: TGTGCCAGCAGTTTACCGGGGGGGGCCACCGGGGAGCTGTTTTTT

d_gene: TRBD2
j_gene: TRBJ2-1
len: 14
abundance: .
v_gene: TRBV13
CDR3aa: CASSLAGGPNEQFF
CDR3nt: TGTGCCAGCAGCCTAGCGGGAGGGCCCAATGAGCAGTTCTTC

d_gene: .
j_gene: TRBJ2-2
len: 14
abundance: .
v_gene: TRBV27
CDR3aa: CASSLSRFTGELFF
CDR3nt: TGTGCCAGCAGTTTATCACGGTTCACCGGGGAGCTGTTTTTT

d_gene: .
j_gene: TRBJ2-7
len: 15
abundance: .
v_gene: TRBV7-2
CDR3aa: CASSPLGVRASEQYF
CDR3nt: TGTGCCAGCAGCCCACTGGGGGTTAGGGCTTCCGAGCAGTACTTC